A selection of T cell receptor beta chains follows, all from one sample in a study of blood T cell repertoires in COVID-19. Sequenced by immunoSEQ multiplex PCR; TCRdb stores in-frame clones only, minus some. The sample yields over 150,000 clones, roughly four fifths seen once. Sequencing input: peripheral blood. These receptors were collected from a woman between 65 and 79 years old with COVID-19, enrolled during active disease. The CDR3 runs from the conserved cysteine through the conserved F or W. The D gene is left open where the match is weak. Expanded clones get a size class; other rows say once, few or many, or leave the size out.

v_gene: TRBV11-2; d_gene: TRBD1; abundance: -; j_gene: TRBJ2-1; CDR3nt: TGTGCCAGCAACCGACAGGGGTCCTACAATGAGCAGTTCTTC; CDR3aa: CASNRQGSYNEQFF
v_gene: TRBV29-1; d_gene: -; abundance: -; j_gene: TRBJ2-1; CDR3nt: TGCAGCGTTGAAAAGCGAAATGAGCAGTTCTTC; CDR3aa: CSVEKRNEQFF
v_gene: TRBV7-9; d_gene: TRBD1; abundance: few; j_gene: TRBJ1-3; CDR3nt: TGTGCCAGCAGCTTAGTAGGGGGCAGTGGAAACACCATATATTTT; CDR3aa: CASSLVGGSGNTIYF
v_gene: TRBV30; d_gene: TRBD1; abundance: -; j_gene: TRBJ1-5; CDR3nt: TGTGCCTGGAGCGCGACAGGGGACCAGCCCCAGCATTTT; CDR3aa: CAWSATGDQPQHF
v_gene: TRBV7-9; d_gene: -; abundance: -; j_gene: TRBJ1-1; CDR3nt: TGTGCCAGCAGCTTACCGGGAGAAACTGAAGCTTTCTTT; CDR3aa: CASSLPGETEAFF
v_gene: TRBV3-1/TRBV3-2; d_gene: TRBD2; abundance: few; j_gene: TRBJ2-1; CDR3nt: TGTGCCAGCAGCCAGAGGGGGTTAGCGGGACTCAATGAGCAGTTCTTC; CDR3aa: CASSQRGLAGLNEQFF
v_gene: TRBV7-9; d_gene: -; abundance: few; j_gene: TRBJ2-4; CDR3nt: TGTGCCAGCAGCTCCGAGGCGCGGAACATTCAGTACTTC; CDR3aa: CASSSEARNIQYF
v_gene: TRBV5-6; d_gene: -; abundance: many; j_gene: TRBJ1-1; CDR3nt: TGTGCCAGCAGCTTGGAAGAGTCCTTGAACACTGAAGCTTTCTTT; CDR3aa: CASSLEESLNTEAFF
v_gene: TRBV6-2/TRBV6-3; d_gene: -; abundance: -; j_gene: TRBJ2-5; CDR3nt: TGTGCCAGCAGTTTTGGACTCGTGGGGGGGACCCAGTACTTC; CDR3aa: CASSFGLVGGTQYF
v_gene: TRBV10-3; d_gene: -; abundance: few; j_gene: TRBJ2-4; CDR3nt: TGTGCCATCAGTGAGTCGTTACAGGGTGGGAACATTCAGTACTTC; CDR3aa: CAISESLQGGNIQYF
v_gene: TRBV5-1; d_gene: -; abundance: -; j_gene: TRBJ1-5; CDR3nt: TGCGCCAGCAGCTTGGACGGGGTATTGCAGCCCCAGCATTTT; CDR3aa: CASSLDGVLQPQHF
v_gene: TRBV30; d_gene: -; abundance: -; j_gene: TRBJ1-1; CDR3nt: TGTGCCTGGAGCCGGGTTATGAACACTGAAGCTTTCTTT; CDR3aa: CAWSRVMNTEAFF
v_gene: TRBV27; d_gene: -; abundance: -; j_gene: TRBJ2-4; CDR3nt: TGTGCCAGCAGTTTGAGGCAGGGGAGGGACATTCAGTACTTC; CDR3aa: CASSLRQGRDIQYF
v_gene: TRBV10-3; d_gene: TRBD1; abundance: -; j_gene: TRBJ1-1; CDR3nt: TGTGCCATCAAAAAGGGACAGGGTGAAGCTTTCTTT; CDR3aa: CAIKKGQGEAFF
v_gene: TRBV29-1; d_gene: -; abundance: few; j_gene: TRBJ2-7; CDR3nt: TGCAGCGTTGAAGGCAGGGTAGGCCAGTACTTC; CDR3aa: CSVEGRVGQYF
v_gene: TRBV27; d_gene: -; abundance: -; j_gene: TRBJ2-3; CDR3nt: TGTGCCAGCAGTGATGGGGCTCGCACAGATACGCAGTATTTT; CDR3aa: CASSDGARTDTQYF
v_gene: TRBV7-9; d_gene: -; abundance: few; j_gene: TRBJ2-2; CDR3nt: TGTGCCAGCAGCTTACTAGATAGGCGGGCCGGGGAGCTGTTTTTT; CDR3aa: CASSLLDRRAGELFF
v_gene: TRBV7-2; d_gene: TRBD1; abundance: -; j_gene: TRBJ1-6; CDR3nt: TGTGCCAGCAGCCAGCGGACAGGGTTTAGTAATTCACCCCTCCACTTT; CDR3aa: CASSQRTGFSNSPLHF
v_gene: TRBV29-1; d_gene: -; abundance: -; j_gene: TRBJ1-2; CDR3nt: TGCAGCGTTGAAGGAAGGGGTCGCTACACCTTC; CDR3aa: CSVEGRGRYTF
v_gene: TRBV29-1; d_gene: TRBD2; abundance: -; j_gene: TRBJ2-3; CDR3nt: TGCAGCGTTCAGCGGGATAGCACAGATACGCAGTATTTT; CDR3aa: CSVQRDSTDTQYF
v_gene: TRBV5-1; d_gene: -; abundance: -; j_gene: TRBJ1-4; CDR3nt: TGCGCCAGCAGCTTGGGACAAGTAGTAAATGAAAAACTGTTTTTT; CDR3aa: CASSLGQVVNEKLFF
v_gene: TRBV7-2; d_gene: TRBD1; abundance: -; j_gene: TRBJ1-1; CDR3nt: TGTGCCAGCAGCTCCTACAGGGGCGGAAGGACTGAAGCTTTCTTT; CDR3aa: CASSSYRGGRTEAFF
v_gene: TRBV2; d_gene: -; abundance: -; j_gene: TRBJ2-7; CDR3nt: TGTGCCAGCAGTGAAGCGACTTCCTACGAGCAGTACTTC; CDR3aa: CASSEATSYEQYF
v_gene: TRBV21-1; d_gene: -; abundance: -; j_gene: TRBJ2-1; CDR3nt: TGTGCCAGCAGCAAAGCTTGTGGCAGGGTTTCGACCTTGAGCTCCTACAATGAGCAGTTCTTC; CDR3aa: CASSKACGRVSTLSSYNEQFF
v_gene: TRBV6-5; d_gene: TRBD2; abundance: -; j_gene: TRBJ2-7; CDR3nt: TGTGCCAGCAGAGGTAGCGGGAGTTTGGTCCACGAGCAGTACTTC; CDR3aa: CASRGSGSLVHEQYF
v_gene: TRBV19; d_gene: TRBD2; abundance: -; j_gene: TRBJ2-3; CDR3nt: TGTGCCAGTAGTATGAGACTAGCGGCAGATACGCAGTATTTT; CDR3aa: CASSMRLAADTQYF
v_gene: TRBV5-1; d_gene: -; abundance: -; j_gene: TRBJ2-5; CDR3nt: TGCGCCAGCAGCTTGGAAAGGCCTGGCGGGACCCAGTACTTC; CDR3aa: CASSLERPGGTQYF
v_gene: TRBV9; d_gene: TRBD1; abundance: -; j_gene: TRBJ1-2; CDR3nt: TGTGCCAGCAGCGCACAGGGGGGAAGGGATGGCTACACCTTC; CDR3aa: CASSAQGGRDGYTF
v_gene: TRBV7-9; d_gene: TRBD2; abundance: -; j_gene: TRBJ2-3; CDR3nt: TGTGCCAGCAGCTTGCGAGCGGGAGAGTCAGATACGCAGTATTTT; CDR3aa: CASSLRAGESDTQYF
v_gene: TRBV27; d_gene: TRBD2; abundance: -; j_gene: TRBJ2-5; CDR3nt: TGTGCCAGCAGTCCTCATACCGGGACCGGGGGGGAGACCCAGTACTTC; CDR3aa: CASSPHTGTGGETQYF
v_gene: TRBV14; d_gene: TRBD1; abundance: once; j_gene: TRBJ1-3; CDR3nt: TGTGCCAGCAGCTTTAAACAGGGGCTTGACGGAAACACCATATATTTT; CDR3aa: CASSFKQGLDGNTIYF
v_gene: TRBV30; d_gene: TRBD2; abundance: -; j_gene: TRBJ2-3; CDR3nt: TGTGCCTGCCCCCCGACTAGCGGGGGCACAGATACGCAGTATTTT; CDR3aa: CACPPTSGGTDTQYF
v_gene: TRBV14; d_gene: TRBD2; abundance: -; j_gene: TRBJ2-3; CDR3nt: TGTGCCAGCAGCCCTCGGGGGATAGCGGGAGTTTATACGCAGTATTTT; CDR3aa: CASSPRGIAGVYTQYF
v_gene: TRBV2; d_gene: -; abundance: -; j_gene: TRBJ1-5; CDR3nt: TGTGCCAGCAGTTACAGTGATAGCAATCAGCCCCAGCATTTT; CDR3aa: CASSYSDSNQPQHF
v_gene: TRBV5-1; d_gene: TRBD1; abundance: -; j_gene: TRBJ2-1; CDR3nt: TGCGCCAGCAGCCCCACGACAGGGGCGAGCTCCTACAATGAGCAGTTCTTC; CDR3aa: CASSPTTGASSYNEQFF
v_gene: TRBV5-1; d_gene: TRBD2; abundance: few; j_gene: TRBJ2-5; CDR3nt: TGCGCCAGCAGCCAGGGGACTAGCGGGAGTGTGACCCAGTACTTC; CDR3aa: CASSQGTSGSVTQYF
v_gene: TRBV5-1; d_gene: TRBD2; abundance: few; j_gene: TRBJ2-2; CDR3nt: TGCGCCAGCAGCTTGGCGGGAGGAGCGGTCGGGGAGCTGTTTTTT; CDR3aa: CASSLAGGAVGELFF
v_gene: TRBV20-1; d_gene: TRBD2; abundance: -; j_gene: TRBJ2-1; CDR3nt: TGCAGTGCTAGTGGTCTAGCGGACTACAATGAGCAGTTCTTC; CDR3aa: CSASGLADYNEQFF
v_gene: TRBV19; d_gene: -; abundance: -; j_gene: TRBJ2-7; CDR3nt: TGTGCCGGGGAACCGGGGGAGCAGTACTTC; CDR3aa: CAGEPGEQYF
v_gene: TRBV4-2; d_gene: -; abundance: -; j_gene: TRBJ1-4; CDR3nt: TGTGCCAGCAGCGGTCTGCTAAGGGGCTCGACAGGAACTAATGAAAAACTGTTTTTT; CDR3aa: CASSGLLRGSTGTNEKLFF
v_gene: TRBV11-3; d_gene: -; abundance: once; j_gene: TRBJ2-3; CDR3nt: TGTGCCAGCAGCTTCGGAGCGAATACGCAGTATTTT; CDR3aa: CASSFGANTQYF
v_gene: TRBV11-2; d_gene: -; abundance: -; j_gene: TRBJ2-4; CDR3nt: TGTGCCAGCAGCTTAGATAGTTTAACCAAAAACATTCAGTACTTC; CDR3aa: CASSLDSLTKNIQYF
v_gene: TRBV7-2; d_gene: -; abundance: -; j_gene: TRBJ1-2; CDR3nt: TGTGCCAGCAGCCCTCGAGCGGGAGGGCGAGATGGCTACACCTTC; CDR3aa: CASSPRAGGRDGYTF
v_gene: TRBV12-3/TRBV12-4; d_gene: -; abundance: -; j_gene: TRBJ1-2; CDR3nt: TGTGCCAGCAGTTTATCTATCTATGGCTACACCTTC; CDR3aa: CASSLSIYGYTF
v_gene: TRBV24-1; d_gene: TRBD1; abundance: -; j_gene: TRBJ2-1; CDR3nt: TGTGCCACCAGTGATTCCGGGACAGGGGGTTCCAATGAGCAGTTCTTC; CDR3aa: CATSDSGTGGSNEQFF
v_gene: TRBV12-3/TRBV12-4; d_gene: -; abundance: -; j_gene: TRBJ2-7; CDR3nt: TGTGCCAGCAGTTTACACTCATCGGACGAGCAGTACTTC; CDR3aa: CASSLHSSDEQYF
v_gene: TRBV28; d_gene: TRBD1; abundance: -; j_gene: TRBJ1-4; CDR3nt: TGTGCCAGCAGGTCCGGGACAGGCGGTGAAAAACTGTTTTTT; CDR3aa: CASRSGTGGEKLFF
v_gene: TRBV10-2; d_gene: TRBD2; abundance: -; j_gene: TRBJ2-2; CDR3nt: TGCGCCAGCACAGGCGCTGCTAGCGGGACCGGGGAGCTGTTTTTT; CDR3aa: CASTGAASGTGELFF
v_gene: TRBV7-9; d_gene: TRBD2; abundance: -; j_gene: TRBJ2-5; CDR3nt: TGTGCCAGCAGCCCGTACGCTAGCGGTACTCAAGAGACCCAGTACTTC; CDR3aa: CASSPYASGTQETQYF
v_gene: TRBV9; d_gene: -; abundance: -; j_gene: TRBJ2-1; CDR3nt: TGTGCCAGCAGCCCACGGGGAAGTTCCTCCTACAATGAGCAGTTCTTC; CDR3aa: CASSPRGSSSYNEQFF
v_gene: TRBV5-1; d_gene: TRBD1; abundance: -; j_gene: TRBJ1-1; CDR3nt: TGCGCCAGCAGAAGCCGGACAGGGACCTACACTGAAGCTTTCTTT; CDR3aa: CASRSRTGTYTEAFF
v_gene: TRBV11-2; d_gene: TRBD1; abundance: -; j_gene: TRBJ1-5; CDR3nt: TGTGCCAGCAGCCGACAGGGTAATCAGCCCCAGCATTTT; CDR3aa: CASSRQGNQPQHF
v_gene: TRBV5-5; d_gene: -; abundance: -; j_gene: TRBJ1-5; CDR3nt: TGTGCCAGCAGCGCGCTGAATGATCAGCCCCAGCATTTT; CDR3aa: CASSALNDQPQHF
v_gene: TRBV13; d_gene: -; abundance: -; j_gene: TRBJ1-5; CDR3nt: TGTGCCAGCAGCTTATCGCGAGATAGCAATCAGCCCCAGCATTTT; CDR3aa: CASSLSRDSNQPQHF